This is a list of T cell receptor beta chains from one sample in a study of OX40 agonist ivuxolimab in advanced cancers. Sequencing used immunoSEQ multiplex PCR; TCRdb keeps in-frame clones, though not all of them. The sample records 90,000 to 100,000 clones, more than 85% being singletons. This specimen consisted of CD4+ or CD8+ T cells sorted from blood, obtained in a trial of the OX40 agonist ivuxolimab. Every receptor here comes from an adult with an advanced solid tumor such as melanoma, head and neck, liver or kidney cancer. Each CDR3 is given with its conserved first and last residue. A D gene is named only where the DNA matches it firmly. A clone size is listed for some rows: how often the clone was seen (once, few, many), or a class if it is expanded.

J | V | size | D | CDR3 | DNA
TRBJ1-4 | TRBV7-9 | . | TRBD1 | CASSFRGGGEKLFF | TGTGCCAGCAGCTTCAGGGGGGGCGGCGAAAAACTGTTTTTT
TRBJ2-2 | TRBV28 | once | . | CASSFIWGVAGELFF | TGTGCCAGCAGTTTTATTTGGGGGGTAGCCGGGGAGCTGTTTTTT
TRBJ1-5 | TRBV6-5 | . | . | CASIEAYSNQPQHF | TGTGCCAGCATTGAGGCTTATAGCAATCAGCCCCAGCATTTT
TRBJ1-5 | TRBV6-1 | . | . | CAVQPVTGQPQHF | TGTGCCGTGCAGCCGGTAACAGGACAGCCCCAGCATTTT
TRBJ2-2 | TRBV7-2 | . | . | CASTQGPTRGELFF | TGTGCCAGCACCCAGGGACCGACTCGGGGGGAGCTGTTTTTT
TRBJ2-5 | TRBV7-7 | . | . | CASSLRGETQYF | TGTGCCAGCAGCTTAAGAGGAGAGACCCAGTACTTC
TRBJ2-3 | TRBV19 | . | TRBD1 | CASSRRTGTDTQYF | TGTGCCAGTAGTAGGCGGACAGGGACAGATACGCAGTATTTT
TRBJ1-1 | TRBV6-1 | . | . | CASSPRLDTEAFF | TGTGCCAGCAGCCCCCGCCTGGACACTGAAGCTTTCTTT
TRBJ1-1 | TRBV27 | . | TRBD1 | CASSFWTGGNTEAFF | TGTGCCAGCAGTTTTTGGACAGGGGGGAACACTGAAGCTTTCTTT
TRBJ1-1 | TRBV14 | . | . | CASSQEIGEAFF | TGTGCCAGCAGCCAAGAAATCGGTGAAGCTTTCTTT
TRBJ1-2 | TRBV6-1 | few | . | CASSEATGEYYGYTF | TGTGCCAGCAGTGAAGCTACTGGGGAGTACTATGGCTACACCTTC
TRBJ2-2 | TRBV7-3 | . | TRBD1 | CASRRQGDTGELFF | TGTGCCAGCAGGAGACAGGGGGACACCGGGGAGCTGTTTTTT
TRBJ2-2 | TRBV2 | . | . | CASKVRGGVNTGELFF | TGTGCCAGCAAAGTACGGGGAGGAGTTAACACCGGGGAGCTGTTTTTT
TRBJ1-2 | TRBV10-3 | . | . | CATGVGFDYGYTF | TGTGCCACGGGGGTGGGGTTTGACTATGGCTACACCTTC
TRBJ1-3 | TRBV6-5 | . | . | CASSYASRLGNTIYF | TGTGCCAGCAGTTACGCTTCCAGGTTGGGAAACACCATATATTTT
TRBJ2-3 | TRBV7-3 | . | . | CASSLQGSADTQYF | TGTGCCAGCAGCTTACAGGGGAGCGCAGATACGCAGTATTTT
TRBJ2-6 | TRBV19 | once | . | CASRRLHSGANVLTF | TGTGCCAGTAGACGACTCCACTCTGGGGCCAACGTCCTGACTTTC
TRBJ2-1 | TRBV30 | . | TRBD2 | CAWSVLTSGKGYNEQFF | TGTGCCTGGAGTGTCCTGACTAGCGGGAAAGGCTACAATGAGCAGTTCTTC
TRBJ2-7 | TRBV19 | . | TRBD2 | CASSISGRASYEQYF | TGTGCCAGTAGTATATCCGGGAGGGCATCCTACGAGCAGTACTTC
TRBJ1-1 | TRBV2 | . | TRBD1 | CASSDRTGATEAFF | TGTGCCAGCAGTGACAGGACAGGGGCCACTGAAGCTTTCTTT
TRBJ2-5 | TRBV19 | . | . | CASRRRGETQYF | TGTGCCAGTAGGAGGCGGGGAGAGACCCAGTACTTC
TRBJ2-1 | TRBV5-1 | . | TRBD1 | CASSLYPDRGYNEQFF | TGCGCCAGCAGCTTGTATCCGGACAGGGGATACAATGAGCAGTTCTTC